This TCR beta chain was found in a study of shared clonotypes between healthy human individuals. Study results and limitations: Memory subsets had estimated richness that was generally smaller than that of naive subsets.

It was at deep level that the assay was run. The table came from immunoSEQ multiplex PCR; TCRdb's copy has only in-frame clones and leaves some out. Of over a million clones listed, approximately 80% are singletons. CD4+ cells yielded CD45RA+ naive and CD45RA-negative memory subsets. The CDR3 consists of 13 residues. Trimming shortened V by 2 bases and J by 3 bases, and 8 bases separated the two germline ends. Germline V CDR1 and CDR2: SGHRS, YFSETQ. This clone was counted a few times. The antigen remains undetermined. Different DNA sequences within this sample yield the same CDR3. The sample taken for sequencing was memory CD4+ T cells from PBMCs. This sample's subset: CD45RA-negative fraction. The receptor's source is a man aged 18 to 30 in good health. Some clones in this sample may be carry-over from other donors' samples. The rearrangement joins TRBV5-1 to TRBJ1-1, with D tentatively TRBD1 (5 bases). The CDR3 bases are TGCGCCAGCAGCTTTGGAGGGGACACTGAAGCTTTCTTT. This translates into CASSFGGDTEAFF.